The clone carrying this T cell receptor (beta chain) has at least ten counts. Its antigen is not identified. cDNA synthesis was performed by 5'RACE with 10-nucleotide random UMIs. In each sequencing run, over 170 million TCR-beta sequences were generated from 15-18 subjects. TCRdb re-analysed the 5' RACE reads in MiXCR, keeping a single row per CDR3 protein. The table shows roughly 60,000 distinct CDR3 sequences, with about 2.5% occurring only once. Germline V gene data show CDR1 as SQVTM and CDR2 as ANQGSEA. V lost 0 bases and J lost 4; bases outside the gene matches: 5. The CDR3 sequence is 15 residues long. Unsorted libraries were generated from 2 million PBMCs. These cells had been stored in RNAlater at -80 C. These data are taken from a study of neurological immune-mediated disorders. General observations from the study: HTLV-1-associated myelopathy ranked highest for TCR clonal expansion and multiple sclerosis lowest, beneath healthy controls.

Sample: PBMCs. The rearrangement joins TRBV29-1 to TRBJ2-3, with TRBD2 identical over 9 bases. The sequence was collected from a man in his forties or fifties with multiple sclerosis. The CDR3 DNA is TGCAGCGTTGAAGAGCGGGGGGGCCGATCAGATACGCAGTATTTT. This encodes CSVEERGGRSDTQYF.